This T cell receptor beta chain was recovered during a study of CD8+ T cells in alopecia areata (dated by TCRdb to 2016 to 2018). Some background on the complete study: Treated patients were enrolled in an open-label pilot trial of oral tofacitinib, 5 to 10 mg twice daily, for moderate-to-severe alopecia areata. Clonality in the scalp was compared among normal scalp (n=4), patchy alopecia areata scalp (n=8), and alopecia totalis/universalis scalp (n=8). Human TCRbeta sequencing covered scalp tissue and sorted CD4+ and CD8+ peripheral blood T cells from patchy and totalis/universalis alopecia areata patients and healthy controls. Tofacitinib was given for 6 to 18 months, followed by 6 months of follow-up off drug to assess delayed response and recurrence. RNA came from the PAXgene miRNA kit for fixed scalp, the miRNeasy kit for PBMCs, and the RNeasy kit for mouse skin. Biopsies were taken from tofacitinib-treated patients at baseline and again at 4 and 24 weeks into treatment, and several of those patients also had a later scalp biopsy. Amplification of TCRbeta CDR3 regions was done by immunoSEQ multiplex PCR using 35 Vbeta forward primers and 13 Jbeta reverse primers. To study T cell clonal expansion in alopecia areata, the researchers applied high-throughput TCRbeta sequencing to both the C3H/HeJ mouse model and human patients. Points the paper makes about the study in general: Higher clonality and more expanded CD8+ clones were observed in lesional scalp than in normal scalp, particularly in alopecia totalis/universalis, a finding suggestive of antigenic drive. Unlike mouse skin, where gammadelta T cells dominate, normal human skin contains resident alphabeta T cells that get sequenced too, which complicates analysis of the scalp TCR repertoire. Compared with mice, TCR sequences shared between patients were less clear, possibly partly because of HLA diversity across the patient population.

Comments on this clone: Its antigen remains undetermined. No base quality values were provided; no much bigger clone lies one nucleotide off.

In the paper's terms, the time point label means: baseline before oral tofacitinib. Lesional scalp punch biopsies and peripheral blood were collected from alopecia areata patients. PBMCs were isolated by density centrifugation and stained for CD3, CD4 and CD8, and CD4+ and CD8+ T cells were sorted on a FACSAria. Receptor libraries were prepared by the immunoSEQ multiplex PCR assay. RNA was extracted from all samples and reverse transcribed into cDNA as template for TCR sequencing. First-strand cDNA was synthesized using SuperScript III with a 2:1 mix of oligo-dT and random hexamers. A synthetic immune receptor repertoire was used to measure amplification bias, and any remaining bias was corrected computationally. The published analysis was carried out like this. Raw reads were preprocessed for error removal, and CDR3 was defined according to IMGT conventions as running from the conserved cysteine to phenylalanine. Clonality was computed by normalizing Shannon entropy by log2 of the number of productive unique TCRs and subtracting the result from 1. CD4 or CD8 identity of scalp clones was inferred by cross-referencing scalp TCRbeta sequences with sorted blood CD4 and CD8 repertoires. This is the immuneACCESS table as TCRdb keeps it, with only in-frame sequences that have V and J called. A part of the clones is gone; compared with another copy, unresolved V genes explain less than half, and the rest is unexplained. V and J calls and clone size are given by that table; D and trimming were obtained from the DNA. The sample includes roughly 75,000 clones, with approximately 60% observed a single time. The biggest ten clones account for 17% of the sample.

The germline V gene sets CDR1 to SGHDT and CDR2 to YYEEEE. The V and J ends are trimmed by 3 bases and 5 bases, leaving 15 bases between them. The CDR3 numbers 14 residues from cysteine through phenylalanine. This entry keeps only the CDR3 DNA: 42 bases, framed from base 1. The source is a human donor with alopecia areata. The rearranged chain carries TRBV5-6 and TRBJ2-7, with a weak D call of TRBD2 (6 bases match). Material: CD8+ T cells sorted from blood, obtained at week 0. The CDR3 has the sequence CASSYRESYDEQYF. The nucleotides are TGTGCCAGCAGCTACCGGGAGTCTTATGACGAGCAGTACTTC.